This T cell receptor beta chain was sequenced for a study of T-cell reconstitution after alpha-beta-depleted transplantation in children. Germline V gene data show CDR1 as DFQATT and CDR2 as SNEGSKA (reference sequence). Trimming took off 3 bases at V and 6 bases at J, with 8 bases between the two ends. The CDR3 is 11 amino acids. A library of TCRbeta sequences, prepared with unique molecular identifiers, was generated. TCRdb re-called the PCR reads with MiXCR, one entry per CDR3 protein. The data contain over 550,000 distinct CDR3 sequences, roughly a tenth of them singletons. The TCR comes from a human donor who donated a stem cell graft to a child with acute myeloid leukemia. The chain joins TRBV20-1 to TRBJ1-1; perhaps TRBD1 as D (6 bases). Sequencing was performed on PBMCs from the stem cell graft donor, taken from the stem cell graft. The DNA of the CDR3 is TGCAGTGCTAGTCGACAGGCTGAAGCTTTCTTT. Its protein product is CSASRQAEAFF.